This entry lists 5 T cell receptor beta chains sequenced from one sample in a study of cytomegalovirus exposure and HLA in healthy donors. PCR used 60 Vbeta primers and 13 Jbeta primers. Sequencing used immunoSEQ multiplex PCR; TCRdb keeps in-frame clones, though not all of them. The top ten hold about 2% of the sample, which has about 140,000 clones, approximately 63% seen once. Sequencing was performed on PBMCs. Receptors were obtained from a woman aged 60-75 years in good health and CMV-seropositive.

The rearrangement joins TRBV6-5 to TRBJ1-1; 12 bases are a match to TRBD1. CDR1 is MNHEY, CDR2 SVGAGI, per germline. The CDR3 is made up of 15 amino acids. V shed 1 base and J 6 bases; nucleotides not matched to a gene: 3. For the CDR3, the DNA is TGTGCCAGCAGTTACTTGGGACAGGGGGCGGCTGAAGCTTTCTTT. This gives the protein CASSYLGQGAAEAFF.

J is TRBJ2-1 and V is TRBV29-1; 10 bases are a match to TRBD2. CDR1 is SQVTM, CDR2 ANQGSEA, per germline. Losses at the gene ends were 3 bases for V and 3 bases for J; bases not matched to a gene: 11. The CDR3 has 17 residues. The CDR3 region is CSVETGTSERVYNEQFF. CDR3 sequence (DNA): TGCAGCGTTGAGACCGGGACTAGCGAAAGAGTCTACAATGAGCAGTTCTTC.

This clone has a handful of counts. This chain joins TRBV7-9 and TRBJ1-1; 9 nucleotides match TRBD1. The V gene end was trimmed by 6 bases and the J gene end by 5 bases; junction bases not matched to a gene: 7. CDR1 SEHNR and CDR2 FQNEAQ come from the germline V gene (reference sequence). This CDR3 comprises 14 residues. This CDR3 is CASSHPGQGTEAFF. For the CDR3, the DNA is TGTGCCAGCAGTCACCCGGGACAGGGAACTGAAGCTTTCTTT.

The chain links TRBV5-4 to TRBJ2-1, with D possibly being TRBD2 (6 bases). The germline CDR1 and CDR2 sequences are SGHNT and YYREEE (reference sequence). This CDR3 is 14 amino acids long. With 4 bases removed from V and 4 bases from J, the gap between germline ends came to 12 bases. As DNA, the CDR3 is TGTGCCAGCAGCACCAGCGGGTCTTACAATGAGCAGTTCTTC. Protein: CASSTSGSYNEQFF.

This chain joins TRBV19 and TRBJ2-1; 12 nucleotides line up with TRBD2. Germline loops: CDR1 LNHDA, CDR2 SQIVND (reference sequence). This CDR3 is built from 16 residues. V shed 5 bases and J 6 bases; nucleotides not matched to a gene: 8. CDR3 residues: CASSPLMTSGSNEQFF. CDR3 nucleotide sequence: TGTGCCAGTAGTCCCCTGATGACTAGCGGGAGCAATGAGCAGTTCTTC. Based on the CDR3 plus reference TRBV19 and TRBJ2-1, the full variable domain is DGGITQSPKYLFRKEGQNVTLSCEQNLNHDAMYWYRQDPGQGLRLIYYSQIVNDFQKGDIAEGYSVSREKKESFPLTVTSAQKNPTAFYLCASSPLMTSGSNEQFFGPGTRLTVL.